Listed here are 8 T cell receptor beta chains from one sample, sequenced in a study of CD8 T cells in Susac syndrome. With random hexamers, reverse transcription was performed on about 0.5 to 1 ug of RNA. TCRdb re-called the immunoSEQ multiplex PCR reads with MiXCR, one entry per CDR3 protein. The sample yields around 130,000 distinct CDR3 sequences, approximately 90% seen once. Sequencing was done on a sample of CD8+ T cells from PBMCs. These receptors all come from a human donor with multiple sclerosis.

DNA of the CDR3: TGCAGTGCTAGATATGGTGGCGAGCAGTTCTTC. It specifies CSARYGGEQFF. This chain joins TRBV20-1 and TRBJ2-1; D remains unclear. V was shortened by 2 bases and J by 10 bases, with 9 bases between the two germline ends. Looked up from germline, CDR1 is DFQATT and CDR2 is SNEGSKA (reference sequence). CDR3 length equals 11 residues.

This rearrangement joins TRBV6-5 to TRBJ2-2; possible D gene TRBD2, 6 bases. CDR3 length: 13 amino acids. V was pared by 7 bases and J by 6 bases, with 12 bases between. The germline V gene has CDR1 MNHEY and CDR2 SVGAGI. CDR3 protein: CASKAEGAGELFF. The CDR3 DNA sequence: TGTGCCAGCAAGGCGGAGGGTGCCGGGGAGCTGTTTTTT.

The CDR3 DNA follows: TGTGCCAGCAGCCAAGACAGGGCAACGGGAAACACCATATATTTT. Translation: CASSQDRATGNTIYF. The chain links TRBV3-1 to TRBJ1-3, with D perhaps TRBD1 (5 bases). V lost 0 bases and J lost 4, with 10 bases in between. Germline V lookup: CDR1 LGHDT, CDR2 YNNKEL (reference sequence). This CDR3 region has 15 residues.

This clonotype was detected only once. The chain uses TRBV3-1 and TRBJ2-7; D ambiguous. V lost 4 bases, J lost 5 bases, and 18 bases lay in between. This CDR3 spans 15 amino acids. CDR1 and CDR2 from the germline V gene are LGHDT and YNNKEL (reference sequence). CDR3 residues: CASSPPTGLTDEQYF. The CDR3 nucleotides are TGTGCCAGCAGCCCACCTACTGGCTTAACCGACGAGCAGTACTTC.

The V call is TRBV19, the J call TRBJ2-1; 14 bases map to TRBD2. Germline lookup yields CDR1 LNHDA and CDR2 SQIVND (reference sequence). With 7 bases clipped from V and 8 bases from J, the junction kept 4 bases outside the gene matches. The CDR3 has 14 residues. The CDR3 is CASMGTSGSHEQFF. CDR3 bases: TGTGCCAGTATGGGGACTAGCGGGAGCCATGAGCAGTTCTTC.

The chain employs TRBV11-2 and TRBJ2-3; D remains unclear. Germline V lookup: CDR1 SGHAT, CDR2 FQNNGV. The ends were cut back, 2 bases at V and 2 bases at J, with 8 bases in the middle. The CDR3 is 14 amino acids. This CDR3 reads CASSLIGTTDTQYF. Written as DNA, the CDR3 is TGTGCCAGCAGCTTAATCGGAACCACAGATACGCAGTATTTT.

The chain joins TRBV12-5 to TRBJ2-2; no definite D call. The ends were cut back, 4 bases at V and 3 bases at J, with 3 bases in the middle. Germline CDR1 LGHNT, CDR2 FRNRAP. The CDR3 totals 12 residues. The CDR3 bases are TGTGCTAGTGGTTATGACACCGGGGAGCTGTTTTTT. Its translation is CASGYDTGELFF.

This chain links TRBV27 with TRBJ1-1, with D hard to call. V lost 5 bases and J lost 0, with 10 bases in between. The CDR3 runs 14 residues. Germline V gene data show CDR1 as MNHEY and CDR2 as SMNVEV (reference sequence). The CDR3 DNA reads TGTGCCAGCAGTCCAGGACTGGTGAACACTGAAGCTTTCTTT. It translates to CASSPGLVNTEAFF.